This TCR beta chain was captured by sequencing in a study of control samples from healthy donors and cancer patients. Only in-frame clones appear in the TCRdb table, and some are missing; sequencing was by immunoSEQ multiplex PCR. The sample records about 100,000 clones, about 90% being singletons. The sequencing sample was made of blood. The receptor was derived from a woman in her forties or fifties in good health.

The CDR3 region is CASSTGGGVKNIQYF. CDR3 in DNA: TGTGCCAGCAGCACAGGAGGGGGCGTCAAAAACATTCAGTACTTC. V is TRBV27 and J is TRBJ2-4, with a tentative D call TRBD1 (7 bases). CDR3 length: 15 residues. CDR1 is MNHEY, CDR2 SMNVEV, per germline (reference sequence). V was shortened by 6 bases and J by 3 bases, with 15 bases between the two germline ends.